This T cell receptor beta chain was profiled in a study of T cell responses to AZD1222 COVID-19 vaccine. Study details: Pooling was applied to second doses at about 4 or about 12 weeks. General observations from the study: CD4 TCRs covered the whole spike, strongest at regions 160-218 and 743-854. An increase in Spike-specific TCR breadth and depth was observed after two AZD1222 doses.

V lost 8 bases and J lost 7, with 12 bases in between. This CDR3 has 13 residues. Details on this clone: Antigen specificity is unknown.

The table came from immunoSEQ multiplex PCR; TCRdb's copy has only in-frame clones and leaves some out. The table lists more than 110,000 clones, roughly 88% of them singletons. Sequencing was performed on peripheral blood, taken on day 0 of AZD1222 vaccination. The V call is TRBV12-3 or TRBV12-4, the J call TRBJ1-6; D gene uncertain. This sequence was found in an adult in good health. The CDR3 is CASRLSGNSPLHF. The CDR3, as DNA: TGTGCCAGCCGGTTGTCGGGGAATTCACCCCTCCACTTT.